This section outlines one T cell receptor (beta chain) sequence together with its context. Its antigen is not known. The sample comes from a study of T cells in localized non-small cell lung cancer. Whole-study findings and limits: Longer overall survival accompanied higher blood T cell density. Tumor trailed uninvolved adjacent lung in T cell clonality, which peaked there.

Germline CDR1 MNHEY, CDR2 SMNVEV (reference sequence). This CDR3 region has 16 residues. J was trimmed by 6 bases and V by 1 base; bases with no gene match: 5. Only in-frame clones appear in the TCRdb table, and some are missing; sequencing was by immunoSEQ multiplex PCR. The table lists over 70,000 clones, roughly 93% of them singletons. The receptor comes from a woman aged 35 to 69 with stage II squamous cell lung carcinoma. The V and J genes are TRBV27 and TRBJ1-6; TRBD1 matches at 8 bases. Sequenced here: PBMCs, sampled before any cancer treatment. CDR3 in amino acids: CASSLWKTGVNSPLHF. Here the CDR3 DNA reads TGTGCCAGCAGTTTATGGAAGACAGGGGTTAATTCACCCCTCCACTTT.